A selection of T cell receptor beta chains follows, all from one sample in a study of blood T cell repertoires in COVID-19. The assay was immunoSEQ multiplex PCR, and TCRdb's table has in-frame clones only and misses some. This table holds approximately 100,000 clones, about four fifths found once. The sample comprised peripheral blood. The receptor source for this set is a man aged 55 to 69 with acute or convalescent COVID-19. The CDR3 runs from the conserved cysteine through the conserved F or W. The D gene is left open where the match is weak. A clone size is listed for some rows: how often the clone was seen (once, few, many), or a class if it is expanded.

CSVEDRGEQYF TGCAGCGTTGAAGACAGGGGGGAACAGTACTTC - - TRBJ2-7 TRBV29-1
CASSQDQGYIQYF TGCGCCAGCAGCCAAGATCAGGGGTACATTCAGTACTTC - - TRBJ2-4 TRBV4-3
CASSSGQGNNSPLHF TGTGCCAGCAGCTCCGGACAGGGGAATAATTCACCCCTCCACTTT TRBD1 - TRBJ1-6 TRBV7-2
CAIRDHRGTNSPLHF TGTGCCATCAGGGATCACAGGGGGACGAATTCACCCCTCCACTTT TRBD1 once TRBJ1-6 TRBV10-3
CASSLGGGAYYGYTF TGTGCCAGCAGCTTGGGAGGGGGCGCGTACTATGGCTACACCTTC TRBD1 - TRBJ1-2 TRBV5-6
CAWSVYSGNTEAFF TGTGCCTGGAGTGTCTACTCGGGGAACACTGAAGCTTTCTTT - - TRBJ1-1 TRBV30
CASSRLGADNEQFF TGTGCCAGTAGTCGGTTGGGGGCTGACAATGAGCAGTTCTTC - - TRBJ2-1 TRBV19
CASSYSAGDSYEQYF TGTGCCAGCAGTTACTCGGCGGGGGACTCCTACGAGCAGTACTTC TRBD2 few TRBJ2-7 TRBV6-6
CASRDRDRSPLHF TGTGCCAGTAGGGACAGGGACAGATCACCCCTCCACTTT TRBD1 few TRBJ1-6 TRBV19
CASSQAGNQPQHF TGTGCCAGCAGCCAAGCAGGGAATCAGCCCCAGCATTTT - - TRBJ1-5 TRBV14
CASSPGTGGGYTF TGTGCCAGCAGCCCAGGGACAGGGGGTGGCTACACCTTC TRBD1 - TRBJ1-2 TRBV5-6
CASSRGSGDTDTQYF TGCGCCAGCAGCAGGGGTAGCGGGGACACAGATACGCAGTATTTT TRBD2 - TRBJ2-3 TRBV5-1
CASSYTQYGYTF TGTGCCAGCAGTTACACGCAGTATGGCTACACCTTC - - TRBJ1-2 TRBV6-6
CASSIGPGSGGPGELFF TGTGCCAGTAGTATAGGCCCAGGTAGCGGGGGTCCAGGGGAGCTGTTTTTT TRBD2 once TRBJ2-2 TRBV19
CASSQDGQGGEGSPLHF TGTGCCAGCAGCCAAGATGGGCAGGGCGGCGAAGGTTCACCCCTCCACTTT - - TRBJ1-6 TRBV3-1/TRBV3-2
CASSRRSGTGRIHGYTF TGTGCCAGCAGCCGTCGTTCTGGGACAGGGAGAATCCATGGCTACACCTTC TRBD1 - TRBJ1-2 TRBV3-1/TRBV3-2
CASRAGGVNQPQHF TGTGCCAGCAGGGCGGGGGGGGTAAATCAGCCCCAGCATTTT - - TRBJ1-5 TRBV2
CASSIGRSTDTQYF TGCGCCAGCAGCATAGGGAGGAGCACAGATACGCAGTATTTT - - TRBJ2-3 TRBV5-1
CASSLSPVHTEAFF TGTGCCAGCAGTTTATCCCCAGTACACACTGAAGCTTTCTTT - - TRBJ1-1 TRBV27
CASSEVPGPCYSNQPQHF TGTGCCAGCAGTGAGGTTCCGGGTCCGTGTTATAGCAATCAGCCCCAGCATTTT - few TRBJ1-5 TRBV25-1
CASSLDERGANEQFF TGTGCCAGCAGCTTAGACGAGCGGGGGGCCAATGAGCAGTTCTTC TRBD2 - TRBJ2-1 TRBV7-8
CASSQGRTGQNEQFF TGCGCCAGCAGCCAAGGACGGACAGGACAGAATGAGCAGTTCTTC TRBD1 - TRBJ2-1 TRBV4-3
CASSLRRDTGELFF TGCGCCAGCAGCTTACGCAGGGACACCGGGGAGCTGTTTTTT - - TRBJ2-2 TRBV4-1
CASSRGSNEKLFF TGCGCCAGCAGCCGGGGGAGTAATGAAAAACTGTTTTTT - - TRBJ1-4 TRBV5-1
CASSFQMNTEAFF TGCGCCAGCAGCTTTCAGATGAACACTGAAGCTTTCTTT - - TRBJ1-1 TRBV5-1
CASSPRPGTGGFYEQYF TGTGCCAGCAGCCCTCGACCAGGGACAGGGGGCTTCTACGAGCAGTACTTC TRBD1 - TRBJ2-7 TRBV9
CASSFGRNQPQHF TGTGCCAGCAGTTTTGGCCGCAATCAGCCCCAGCATTTT - - TRBJ1-5 TRBV12-3/TRBV12-4
CASSISETGELFF TGTGCCAGTAGTATAAGCGAAACCGGGGAGCTGTTTTTT - - TRBJ2-2 TRBV19
CASSEQGRAEAFF TGTGCCAGCAGTGAACAGGGTAGGGCTGAAGCTTTCTTT - - TRBJ1-1 TRBV2
CASSSTGGFQPQHF TGCGCCAGCAGCTCAACAGGGGGCTTTCAGCCCCAGCATTTT TRBD1 - TRBJ1-5 TRBV5-1
CASSLAQNTEAFF TGTGCCAGCAGTTTAGCACAGAACACTGAAGCTTTCTTT - - TRBJ1-1 TRBV12-3/TRBV12-4
CASSSGGTGELFF TGTGCCAGTTCTAGCGGTGGAACCGGGGAGCTGTTTTTT TRBD2 once TRBJ2-2 TRBV6-4
CASSPSNTEAFF TGTGCCAGCAGCCCTTCGAACACTGAAGCTTTCTTT - - TRBJ1-1 TRBV9
CASRAGYRDTEAFF TGTGCCAGCAGGGCGGGGTACCGGGACACTGAAGCTTTCTTT - - TRBJ1-1 TRBV2
CASSKGGAARSPLHF TGTGCCAGCAGCAAAGGTGGGGCGGCTCGGTCACCCCTCCACTTT - - TRBJ1-6 TRBV21-1
CASSLAPGYEQYF TGTGCCAGCAGCTTAGCGCCGGGCTACGAGCAGTACTTC - - TRBJ2-7 TRBV7-2
CASSLDTERVPGYTF TGTGCCAGCAGCTTGGACACCGAGAGGGTACCTGGCTACACCTTC - medium-sized TRBJ1-2 TRBV5-5
CASRPLSDSTYEQYF TGTGCCAGCAGACCATTGTCTGACTCAACCTACGAGCAGTACTTC - - TRBJ2-7 TRBV5-8
CASSLGQGLQETQYF TGTGCCAGCAGCTTAGGACAGGGACTCCAAGAGACCCAGTACTTC TRBD1 - TRBJ2-5 TRBV5-6
CASSMRGQGTEAFF TGTGCCAGCAGCATGAGAGGACAGGGCACTGAAGCTTTCTTT TRBD1 - TRBJ1-1 TRBV7-3
CASSPRPRTGGMKTQYF TGTGCCAGCTCACCACGGCCGAGGACAGGGGGCATGAAGACCCAGTACTTC TRBD1 - TRBJ2-5 TRBV18
CAISKDIGGSEQYF TGTGCCATCAGTAAAGACATCGGGGGAAGCGAGCAGTACTTC - - TRBJ2-7 TRBV10-3